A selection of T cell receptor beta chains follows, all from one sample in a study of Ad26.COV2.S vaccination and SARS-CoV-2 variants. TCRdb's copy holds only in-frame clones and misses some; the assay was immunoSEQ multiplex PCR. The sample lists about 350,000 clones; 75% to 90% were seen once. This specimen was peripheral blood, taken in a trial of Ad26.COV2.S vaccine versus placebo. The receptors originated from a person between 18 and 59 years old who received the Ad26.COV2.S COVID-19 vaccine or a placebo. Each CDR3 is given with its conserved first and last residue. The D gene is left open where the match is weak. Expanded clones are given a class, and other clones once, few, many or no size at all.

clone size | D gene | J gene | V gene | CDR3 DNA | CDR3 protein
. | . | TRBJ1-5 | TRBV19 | TGTGCCAGTAGTATAGTGGGGGGCCAGCCCCAGCATTTT | CASSIVGGQPQHF
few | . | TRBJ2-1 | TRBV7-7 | TGTGCCAGCAGCGCGGAGATCGGGAATGAGCAGTTCTTC | CASSAEIGNEQFF
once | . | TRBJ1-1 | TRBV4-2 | TGTGCCAGCAGCCGTCCCTCCCGCAGGGCCGACACTGAAGCTTTCTTT | CASSRPSRRADTEAFF
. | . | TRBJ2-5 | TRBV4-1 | TGCGCCAGCAGCCAAGTGGTGGGGGAAGAGACCCAGTACTTC | CASSQVVGEETQYF
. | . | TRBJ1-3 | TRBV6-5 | TGTGCCAGCAGTCAAACAGGGAGCTCTGGAAACACCATATATTTT | CASSQTGSSGNTIYF
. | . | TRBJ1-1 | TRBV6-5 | TGTGCCAGCAGTTCGCCCTTAAACACTGAAGCTTTCTTT | CASSSPLNTEAFF
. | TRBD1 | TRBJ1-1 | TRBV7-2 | TGTGCCAGCAGCCCACAGGGGTCCACTGAAGCTTTCTTT | CASSPQGSTEAFF
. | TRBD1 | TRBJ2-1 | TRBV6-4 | TGTGCCAGCAGTCCATACTCCCGGGAACCCAGGGGGGAGCAGTTCTTC | CASSPYSREPRGEQFF
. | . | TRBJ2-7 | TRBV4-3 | TGCGCCAGCAGCCAAACGATAAACCCTGAGGAGCAGTACTTC | CASSQTINPEEQYF
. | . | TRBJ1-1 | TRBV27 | TGTGCCAGCAGAAGAGGGTTTTTCGATGAAGCTTTCTTT | CASRRGFFDEAFF
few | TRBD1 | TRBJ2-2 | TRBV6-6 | TGTGCCAGCAGACAGGGGGCTACTTTCACCGGGGAGCTGTTTTTT | CASRQGATFTGELFF
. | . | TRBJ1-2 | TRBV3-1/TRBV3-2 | TGTGCCAGCAGCCAAACGGGGGTCGGTGGCTACACCTTC | CASSQTGVGGYTF
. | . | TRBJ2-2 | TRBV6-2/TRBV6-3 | TGTGCCAGCAGTTACGGGGGGCGGGGCACCGGGGAGCTGTTTTTT | CASSYGGRGTGELFF
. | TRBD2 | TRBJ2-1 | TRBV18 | TGTGCCAGCTCACCCCTAGCGGCGACCTACAATGAGCAGTTCTTC | CASSPLAATYNEQFF
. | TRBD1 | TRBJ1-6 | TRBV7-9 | TGTGCCAGCAGCTCCGACAGGGACTATAATTCACCCCTCCACTTT | CASSSDRDYNSPLHF
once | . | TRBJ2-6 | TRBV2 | TGTGCCAGCAGTGAAGCACAGGGCTCTGGGGCCAACGTCCTGACTTTC | CASSEAQGSGANVLTF
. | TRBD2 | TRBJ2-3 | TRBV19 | TGTGCCAGTAGTATTGACCTAGCGGGGGCCACAGATACGCAGTATTTT | CASSIDLAGATDTQYF
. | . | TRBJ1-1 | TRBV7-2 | TGTGCCAGCAGCTTCGGCAGGAACACTGAAGCTTTCTTT | CASSFGRNTEAFF
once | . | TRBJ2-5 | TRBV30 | TGTGCCTGGAGTGCACTTTTCCAAGAGACCCAGTACTTC | CAWSALFQETQYF
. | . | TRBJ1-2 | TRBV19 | TGTGCCAGTAGTATAAAGGGTCTGGGCAGGGTCAACTATGGCTACACCTTC | CASSIKGLGRVNYGYTF
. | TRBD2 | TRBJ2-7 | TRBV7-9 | TGTGCCAGCAGCTCTCTCCGGTTAGCGGGAGGATGGGAGCAGTACTTC | CASSSLRLAGGWEQYF
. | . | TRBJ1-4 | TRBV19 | TGTGCCAGTAGTCCCCCCGCGGACCGGGGGGAATCTGAGCATGAAAAACTGTTTTTT | CASSPPADRGESEHEKLFF
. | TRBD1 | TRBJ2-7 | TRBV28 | TGTGCCAGCAGTTTATCTCGCCAGGGGGATTCGGAGCAGTACTTC | CASSLSRQGDSEQYF
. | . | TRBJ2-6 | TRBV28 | TGTGCCGCAAGTCAGGGGCGCTCCTCTGGGGCCAACGTCCTGACTTTC | CAASQGRSSGANVLTF